One sample yielded the 28 T cell receptor beta chains listed below, sequenced in a study of shared clonotypes between healthy human individuals. TCRdb keeps only in-frame clones here, not all; method: immunoSEQ multiplex PCR. The table includes 2 million to 3 million clones, more than 90% detected once. Sequences were obtained from naive CD4+ T cells sorted from blood. Subset in this sample: CD45RA+ positively selected. These receptors came from a young man in good health.

The J gene is TRBJ1-2, the V gene TRBV5-1; D is unresolved. The CDR3 has 15 amino acids. Germline V gives CDR1 SGHRS, CDR2 YFSETQ. V was trimmed by 0 bases and J by 0 bases, leaving 9 bases between them. Written as DNA, the CDR3 is TGCGCCAGCAGCTTGGAGGCGGCGACTAACTATGGCTACACCTTC. Its protein product is CASSLEAATNYGYTF.

This rearrangement joins TRBV7-9 to TRBJ2-3; D gene unclear. CDR3 size: 12 residues. Germline V gives CDR1 SEHNR, CDR2 FQNEAQ (reference sequence). The ends were cut back, 5 bases at V and 2 bases at J, with 5 bases in the middle. The CDR3 spells CASSALTDTQYF. The CDR3 DNA is TGTGCCAGCAGCGCACTCACAGATACGCAGTATTTT.

The chain has TRBV18 and TRBJ2-4; possible D gene TRBD1, 5 bases. Trimming pared 1 base from V and 5 bases from J, leaving 9 bases between. The CDR3 runs to 14 residues. Germline CDR1 reads KGHSH; CDR2 reads LQKENI. The CDR3 DNA reads TGTGCCAGCTCACCACTAGGGGATCAAAACATTCAGTACTTC. It yields the protein CASSPLGDQNIQYF.

The chain couples TRBV5-1 to TRBJ2-1; 10 positions match TRBD2. J gave up 10 bases and V 0 bases, and 10 bases lay outside the gene matches. The CDR3 contains 16 residues. From germline, CDR1 is SGHRS and CDR2 YFSETQ. CDR3 sequence reads: CASSLASGSGRGEQFF. Here the CDR3 DNA reads TGCGCCAGCAGCTTGGCCTCAGGGAGCGGGAGGGGGGAGCAGTTCTTC.

V is TRBV7-2 and J is TRBJ2-5; 14 bases are shared with TRBD2. V was pared by 5 bases and J by 4 bases, with 15 bases of the junction left unmatched. The CDR3 is 19 residues long. CDR1 is SGHTA, CDR2 FQGNSA, per germline. The CDR3 protein is CASSKPITTSGRAGETQYF. DNA of the CDR3: TGTGCCAGCAGCAAACCGATCACGACTAGCGGGAGGGCCGGAGAGACCCAGTACTTC.

The rearrangement joins TRBV27 to TRBJ2-5; 8 nucleotides match TRBD1. Trimming took 2 bases from V and 5 from J; bases not matched to a gene: 4. This CDR3 region has 14 residues. Germline CDR1 reads MNHEY; CDR2 reads SMNVEV (reference sequence). The CDR3 DNA sequence: TGTGCCAGCAGTTTAAGACAGGGGACGGAGACCCAGTACTTC. Translated, it gives CASSLRQGTETQYF.

This rearrangement joins TRBV7-2 to TRBJ1-6; 7 bases are a match to TRBD1. Germline V lookup: CDR1 SGHTA, CDR2 FQGNSA. After removal of 5 bases from V and 7 bases from J, the junction contained 5 bases not matched to a gene. This CDR3 contains 14 residues. The CDR3, as DNA: TGTGCCAGCAGCAATGGACAGGAAAATTCACCCCTCCACTTT. This sequence encodes CASSNGQENSPLHF. The variable domain in full, with the rest retrieved from reference TRBV7-2 and TRBJ1-6, is GAGVSQSPSNKVTEKGKDVELRCDPISGHTALYWYRQSLGQGLEFLIYFQGNSAPDKSGLPSDRFSAERTGGSVSTLTIQRTQQEDSAVYLCASSNGQENSPLHFGNGTRLTVT.

The chain employs TRBV6-1 and TRBJ1-2; D might be TRBD1 (5 bases). V shed 3 bases and J shed 8 bases, with 10 bases lying between them. CDR1 MNHNS and CDR2 SASEGT come from the germline V gene. This CDR3 has 12 amino acids. The CDR3 reads CASSDKGAGYTF. The DNA for the CDR3 is TGTGCCAGCAGTGATAAAGGGGCGGGCTACACCTTC.

The chain recombines TRBV4-1 with TRBJ2-5, with a possible D match to TRBD1 (7 bases). Germline CDR1 MGHRA, CDR2 YSYEKL. This CDR3 region has 16 residues. The V end was cut by 1 base, the J end by 5 bases, with 17 bases between. CDR3 DNA sequence: TGCGCCAGCAGCCAAGGAATAGACAGGGACTCTGAGACCCAGTACTTC. As protein: CASSQGIDRDSETQYF.

The genes are TRBV10-3 and TRBJ1-1; 8 nucleotides agree with TRBD1. Germline-derived CDR1 and CDR2 are ENHRY and SYGVKD. The CDR3 sequence is 17 residues long. The V segment lost 7 bases and the J segment 3 bases; nucleotides outside the gene matches: 16. Here the CDR3 reads CAIKGTPQGARDTEAFF. DNA for the CDR3: TGTGCCATCAAAGGAACGCCCCAGGGGGCTCGGGACACTGAAGCTTTCTTT.

This clone occurred once. The rearrangement uses TRBV21-1 and TRBJ1-1; no check of the table's D call, TRBD1, against the DNA was made. TRBV21-1 is described as a pseudogene. This CDR3 comprises 15 residues. CDR3 bases: TGTGCCAGCAGCGACAGGACAGGCGGTTACACTGAAGCTTTCTTT. This translates into CASSDRTGGYTEAFF.

The chain joins TRBV19 to TRBJ2-3; D ambiguous. Trimming pared 6 bases from V and 3 bases from J, leaving 10 bases between. There are 13 residues in the CDR3. CDR1 is LNHDA, CDR2 SQIVND, per germline (reference sequence). CDR3 DNA: TGTGCCAGTAGATCTATACCGACAGATACGCAGTATTTT. It yields the protein CASRSIPTDTQYF. The full variable domain, with the rest looked up from reference TRBV19 and TRBJ2-3, is DGGITQSPKYLFRKEGQNVTLSCEQNLNHDAMYWYRQDPGQGLRLIYYSQIVNDFQKGDIAEGYSVSREKKESFPLTVTSAQKNPTAFYLCASRSIPTDTQYFGPGTRLTVL.

The rearrangement joins TRBV10-3 to TRBJ2-3; TRBD1 aligns across 9 bases. This CDR3 has 14 residues. Germline assignment: CDR1 ENHRY and CDR2 SYGVKD. After removal of 6 bases from V and 4 bases from J, the junction contained 5 bases not matched to a gene. CDR3 bases: TGTGCCATCAGCGGGACAGGGCGGGCAGATACGCAGTATTTT. Encoded protein: CAISGTGRADTQYF.

This clone was counted once. The chain is built from TRBV27 and TRBJ2-3, with D possibly matching TRBD2 (6 bases). The V end was cut by 8 bases, the J end by 5 bases, with 20 bases between. The V gene's germline CDR1 is MNHEY and CDR2 SMNVEV (reference sequence). The CDR3 length is 15 residues. The CDR3 sequence is CASGGRAWEVDTQYF. The CDR3 nucleotides read TGTGCCAGCGGTGGGCGGGCCTGGGAGGTAGATACGCAGTATTTT.

The CDR3 here is CASRSQGREQYF. CDR3 sequence (DNA): TGTGCCAGCAGGTCACAGGGGCGAGAGCAGTACTTC. This chain joins TRBV6-6 and TRBJ2-5, with 7 bases aligning to TRBD1. Germline V gene lookup returns CDR1 MNHNY and CDR2 SVGAGI (reference sequence). V lost 6 bases, J lost 11 bases, and 9 bases stayed unmatched. The CDR3 is 12 residues long.

This clone was seen only once. The CDR3: CASSPGGIMEGYTF. CDR3 in DNA: TGTGCCAGCAGCCCGGGGGGGATCATGGAGGGCTACACCTTC. The chain combines TRBV13 with TRBJ1-2; a weak D match, TRBD1 (5 bases). The CDR3 is 14 residues long. CDR1 PRHDT and CDR2 FYEKMQ come from the germline V gene (reference sequence). V lost 5 bases and J lost 8, with 18 bases in between.

The chain couples TRBV29-1 to TRBJ2-7; 10 bases agree with TRBD1. Looked up from germline, CDR1 is SQVTM and CDR2 is ANQGSEA. The CDR3 loop spans 13 amino acids. The V gene end was trimmed by 5 bases and the J gene end by 7 bases; junction bases not matched to a gene: 8. This CDR3 is CSVFRDRGSEQYF. In DNA, the CDR3 is TGCAGCGTTTTCCGGGACAGGGGTAGTGAGCAGTACTTC.

The genes are TRBV6-5 and TRBJ1-2; D not certain. The CDR3 has 14 residues. Germline lookup yields CDR1 MNHEY and CDR2 SVGAGI. Trimming removed 5 bases at V and 0 bases at J, with 10 bases between. The CDR3 sequence: CASSSSSTNYGYTF. The CDR3 nucleotides are TGTGCCAGCAGTAGCTCGTCTACTAACTATGGCTACACCTTC.

The chain recombines TRBV5-6 with TRBJ2-1; 12 bases match TRBD2. CDR3 length: 16 residues. V shed 2 bases, J shed 5 bases, and the junction held 5 bases outside the gene matches. Germline V gives CDR1 SGHDT, CDR2 YYEEEE. In nucleotides, the CDR3 is TGTGCCAGCAGCTTAGGACTAGCGGGGATGAACAATGAGCAGTTCTTC. It is translated as CASSLGLAGMNNEQFF.

The chain has TRBV29-1 and TRBJ2-2, with D maybe TRBD1 (7 bases). The CDR3 runs 15 residues. The V and J ends lost 4 bases and 2 bases respectively, with 14 bases between them. Germline CDR1 and CDR2: SQVTM and ANQGSEA. The CDR3 loop reads CSVAGGSRNTGELFF. CDR3 bases: TGCAGCGTTGCAGGGGGGAGTCGTAACACCGGGGAGCTGTTTTTT.

Note on this clone: Other DNA sequences in the sample encode the same CDR3. V usage is TRBV18 and J usage is TRBJ2-2; D call uncertain. The germline gives CDR1 KGHSH, CDR2 LQKENI. Trimming cost V 3 bases and J 2 bases, with 4 bases left between them. CDR3 length equals 13 residues. CDR3 coding DNA: TGTGCCAGCTCACCCTCAAACACCGGGGAGCTGTTTTTT. It is translated as CASSPSNTGELFF.

CDR3 region: CASSFGGQENNEQFF. CDR3 sequence (DNA): TGTGCCAGCAGCTTCGGGGGACAGGAAAACAATGAGCAGTTCTTC. The rearrangement joins TRBV7-2 to TRBJ2-1, with 8 bases matching TRBD1. The CDR3 spans 15 residues. Per the germline V gene, CDR1 is SGHTA and CDR2 is FQGNSA. With V trimmed by 3 bases and J by 5 bases, 6 bases remained unmatched.

This chain joins TRBV5-1 and TRBJ1-1, with 7 positions matching TRBD1. The CDR3 spans 12 residues. CDR1 and CDR2 (germline): SGHRS, YFSETQ. The junction had 2 bases not matched to a gene; V was cut back by 2 bases and J by 7 bases. The CDR3 loop is CASSFQGVEAFF. The CDR3 coding sequence is TGCGCCAGCAGCTTCCAGGGGGTTGAAGCTTTCTTT.

The gene calls are TRBV19 and TRBJ1-2, with D hard to call. V was pared by 3 bases and J by 8 bases, with 16 bases between. Germline lookup yields CDR1 LNHDA and CDR2 SQIVND (reference sequence). This CDR3 contains 14 residues. CDR3 coding DNA: TGTGCCAGTAGTATTGCCGCTCCTCCGGGGGGCTACACCTTC. Translated, it gives CASSIAAPPGGYTF.

As for this clone: This specimen includes other DNA sequences encoding the same CDR3. The rearrangement joins TRBV5-1 to TRBJ2-5; the D is unclear. With 0 bases removed from V and 1 base from J, the gap between germline ends came to 4 bases. The CDR3 sequence is 13 residues long. Germline CDR1 SGHRS, CDR2 YFSETQ. CDR3 amino acids: CASSLGGQETQYF. DNA of the CDR3: TGCGCCAGCAGCTTGGGAGGCCAAGAGACCCAGTACTTC. The full variable domain, completed using reference TRBV5-1 and TRBJ2-5, is KAGVTQTPRYLIKTRGQQVTLSCSPISGHRSVSWYQQTPGQGLQFLFEYFSETQRNKGNFPGRFSGRQFSNSRSEMNVSTLELGDSALYLCASSLGGQETQYFGPGTRLLVL.

This sequence joins TRBV7-2 and TRBJ1-6, with 9 bases aligning to TRBD1. The ends lost 4 bases at V and 7 bases at J; junction bases unmatched: 5. The length of the CDR3 is 15 residues. Germline CDR1 SGHTA, CDR2 FQGNSA. The CDR3 loop is CASSSGTGSNSPLHF. CDR3 in DNA: TGTGCCAGCAGCTCCGGGACAGGGAGCAATTCACCCCTCCACTTT.

J is TRBJ2-1 and V is TRBV20-1; 7 nucleotides align to TRBD2. CDR1 is DFQATT, CDR2 SNEGSKA, per germline (reference sequence). CDR3 length: 11 residues. After removal of 5 bases from V and 15 bases from J, the junction contained 10 bases not matched to a gene. The CDR3 protein is CSAARGLEGFF. The CDR3, as DNA: TGCAGTGCTGCACGTGGACTAGAAGGGTTCTTC.

A single count supports this clone. The chain recombines TRBV4-3 with TRBJ2-7; 11 positions match TRBD1. This CDR3 is 15 amino acids long. Unmatched junction bases numbered 3, after V lost 2 bases and J lost 3 bases. The V gene's germline CDR1 is LGHNA and CDR2 YSLEER. The CDR3 here is CASSQSGTGGYEQYF. DNA of the CDR3: TGCGCCAGCAGCCAAAGCGGGACAGGGGGCTACGAGCAGTACTTC.